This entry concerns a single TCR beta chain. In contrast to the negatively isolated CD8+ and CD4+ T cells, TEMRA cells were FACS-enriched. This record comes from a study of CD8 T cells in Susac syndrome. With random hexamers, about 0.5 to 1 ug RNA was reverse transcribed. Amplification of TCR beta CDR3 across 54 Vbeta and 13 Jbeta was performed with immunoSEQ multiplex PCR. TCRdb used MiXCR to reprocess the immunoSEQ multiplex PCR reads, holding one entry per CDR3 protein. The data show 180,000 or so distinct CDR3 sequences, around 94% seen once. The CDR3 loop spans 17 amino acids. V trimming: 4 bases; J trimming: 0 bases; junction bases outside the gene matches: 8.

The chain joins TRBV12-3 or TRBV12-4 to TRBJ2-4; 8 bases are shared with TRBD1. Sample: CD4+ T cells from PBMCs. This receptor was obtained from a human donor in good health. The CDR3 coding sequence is TGTGCCAGCAGTTATCGGGGACAGGTGCTAGCCAAAAACATTCAGTACTTC. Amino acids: CASSYRGQVLAKNIQYF.